These 7 T cell receptor beta chains came from one sample sequenced in a study of T cells expressing NK-cell markers. One entry per CDR3 protein, without DNA, is what TCRdb gives after re-calling the 5' RACE reads. This sample's table has 400,000 to 500,000 distinct CDR3 sequences. Sequenced input: blood T cells: a sorted CD56 or NKG2C T cell subset, CD4+ or CD8+ T cells, or bulk PBMC T cells (not recorded which). Receptors were obtained from a woman aged 18 to 75 in good health.

The chain uses TRBV24-1 and TRBJ2-1; the D call of TRBD1 rests on TCRdb alone, since no DNA is present to check it. The CDR3 spans 16 residues. CDR1 and CDR2 (germline): KGHDR, SFDVKD. CDR3: CATSDLGQGEGNEQFF.

The chain combines TRBV6-1 with TRBJ2-7. CDR1 and CDR2 from the germline V gene are MNHNS and SASEGT. CDR3 length: 13 amino acids. The CDR3 is CASENPNPDEQYF.

The chain recombines TRBV30 with TRBJ1-2. CDR1 is GTSNPN and CDR2 is SVGIG in the germline V gene (reference sequence). The CDR3 covers 14 residues. The CDR3: CAWSELSRLYGYTF.

The chain recombines TRBV20-1 with TRBJ1-1; the D call from TCRdb, TRBD1, cannot be confirmed without DNA. There are 15 residues in the CDR3. Germline values: CDR1 DFQATT, CDR2 SNEGSKA (reference sequence). CDR3 in amino acids: CSASQHRGRGTEAFF.

V gene TRBV6-1 combines with J gene TRBJ2-3; TCRdb lists TRBD1, though no DNA is available to test this call. Germline V lookup: CDR1 MNHNS, CDR2 SASEGT. This CDR3 has 17 amino acids. The CDR3 region is CASSEEGRAPGTDTQYF.

This chain connects TRBV28 to TRBJ2-1; checking the TCRdb D call of TRBD1 is not possible without DNA. This CDR3 is built from 15 residues. Germline loops: CDR1 MDHEN, CDR2 SYDVKM. CDR3 sequence: CASTTRDRGLHEQFF.

V and J are TRBV20-1 and TRBJ2-3; no DNA is available, so the TRBD1 call from TCRdb remains unchecked. This CDR3 comprises 14 residues. Germline assignment: CDR1 DFQATT and CDR2 SNEGSKA (reference sequence). Here the CDR3 reads CSASWRQGEDTQYF.